The source of this T cell receptor beta chain is a study of identical twins. Study-wide results and limits: Analyses of zero insertions could be partly confounded by invariant MAIT and iNKT cells. Cross-sectional statistical analysis, not tracking of the same donors, underpinned the conclusions.

TCRdb reprocessed the 5' RACE reads via MiXCR and lists one record per CDR3 protein. The sample includes hundreds of thousands of distinct CDR3 sequences, 20% to 25% seen only once; the top ten take just under 3%. CDR1 and CDR2 from the germline V gene are SQVTM and ANQGSEA. With 7 bases clipped from V and 6 bases from J, the junction kept 0 bases outside the gene matches. The CDR3 has 12 amino acids. This clonotype was observed a few times. Its antigen is not known. The sample was also linked to a second study, of T cells expressing NK-cell markers. Per that paper: HCMV serostatus: seven of eight sequenced donors positive, one negative. Sorting of alpha-beta TCR T cells alone was achieved in several experiments with an anti-gamma-delta TCR antibody.

The sample consisted of CD4+ T cells sorted from blood. The V call is TRBV29-1, the J call TRBJ2-3, with 14 bases aligning to TRBD2. This TCR was recovered from a woman younger than 35 in good health. The CDR3 bases are TGCAGCGGGACTAGCGGGGGGGATACGCAGTATTTT. Protein sequence: CSGTSGGDTQYF.